This entry features one TCR beta chain sequence. Time point of the sample: peripheral blood 6 weeks after treatment start. Trimming stripped 0 bases from V and 3 bases from J, with 14 bases between. The length of the CDR3 is 16 residues. Germline CDR1 reads SGDLS; CDR2 reads YYNGEE. These data originate in a study of PD-L1 blockade in urothelial cancer. Study overall: Patients started atezolizumab around 2014, 1,200 mg intravenously every 3 weeks. Blood was analyzed 3 weeks (second dose) and 6 weeks after treatment start.

Only in-frame clones appear in the TCRdb table, and some are missing; sequencing was by immunoSEQ multiplex PCR. The repertoire holds tens of thousands of clones, with 75% to 95% as singletons. The V gene is TRBV9, the J gene TRBJ2-3; no firm D call. The clonotype was recovered from a man between 65 and 79 years old with urothelial cancer. The sequenced sample was PBMCs, obtained around atezolizumab (anti-PD-L1) treatment. CDR3 protein: CASSVATTRITDTQYF. The DNA of the CDR3 is TGTGCCAGCAGCGTAGCTACAACGAGGATAACAGATACGCAGTATTTT.